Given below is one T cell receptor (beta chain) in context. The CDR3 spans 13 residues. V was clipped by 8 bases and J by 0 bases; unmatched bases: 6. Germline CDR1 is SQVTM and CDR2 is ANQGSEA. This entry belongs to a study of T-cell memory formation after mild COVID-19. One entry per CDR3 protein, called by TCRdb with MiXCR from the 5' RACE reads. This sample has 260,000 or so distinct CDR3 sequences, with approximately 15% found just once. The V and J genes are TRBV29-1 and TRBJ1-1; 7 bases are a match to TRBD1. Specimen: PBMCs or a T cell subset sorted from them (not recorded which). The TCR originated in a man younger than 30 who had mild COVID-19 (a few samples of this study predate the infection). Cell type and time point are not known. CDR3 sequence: CSFEGQMNTEAFF. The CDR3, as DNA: TGCAGCTTCGAGGGACAGATGAACACTGAAGCTTTCTTT.